Sequencing of this T cell receptor (beta chain) was carried out in a study of blood T cells in healthy people across ages. Study-wide results and caveats: CMV status of donors was not determined, possibly confounding expanded clonotype changes. Across the age range, TCR beta diversity per million T cells fell in a roughly linear way.

CDR1 and CDR2 (germline): MNHEY, SVGEGT. The germline V and J ends were trimmed by 4 bases and 5 bases, with 12 bases remaining between them. The CDR3 runs to 14 residues. A sample-barcoded 5' primer and a J-beta primer mix were used in a second PCR of roughly 7 to 11 cycles. TCRdb passed the 5' RACE reads through MiXCR, listing each CDR3 protein once. The repertoire consists of around 1.5 million distinct CDR3 sequences, with 45% to 70% occurring once and the leading ten covering more than 6%. About this clonotype itself: Its cognate antigen is unknown.

Input material: blood. This clonotype originated in a man between 18 and 29 years old in good health. This chain uses TRBV6-2 or TRBV6-3 with TRBJ2-1; D perhaps matches TRBD2 (6 bases). The CDR3 here is CASSWEDFNNEQFF. The CDR3 DNA reads TGTGCCAGCAGTTGGGAGGACTTTAACAATGAGCAGTTCTTC.